This T cell receptor (beta chain) is from a study of T cell responses to AZD1222 COVID-19 vaccine. Study-wide points: The number of AZD1222 recipients seropositive at baseline was only five or six.

A remark on this clone: Its target is not known.

Clones were read by immunoSEQ multiplex PCR, and TCRdb kept only the in-frame ones, dropping some. The repertoire consists of tens of thousands of clones, with over 75% occurring once and the leading ten covering roughly 20%. CDR1 is LNHDA, CDR2 SQIVND, per germline (reference sequence). CDR3 length equals 14 residues. The V end was cut by 4 bases, the J end by 4 bases, with 13 bases between. This sequence joins TRBV19 and TRBJ2-5; D possibly corresponds to TRBD1 (5 bases). The sample consisted of peripheral blood, taken on day 0 of AZD1222 vaccination. The source of this sequence is an adult in good health. This CDR3 is CASSKNQGGETQYF. DNA of the CDR3: TGTGCCAGTAGTAAGAATCAGGGTGGAGAGACCCAGTACTTC.